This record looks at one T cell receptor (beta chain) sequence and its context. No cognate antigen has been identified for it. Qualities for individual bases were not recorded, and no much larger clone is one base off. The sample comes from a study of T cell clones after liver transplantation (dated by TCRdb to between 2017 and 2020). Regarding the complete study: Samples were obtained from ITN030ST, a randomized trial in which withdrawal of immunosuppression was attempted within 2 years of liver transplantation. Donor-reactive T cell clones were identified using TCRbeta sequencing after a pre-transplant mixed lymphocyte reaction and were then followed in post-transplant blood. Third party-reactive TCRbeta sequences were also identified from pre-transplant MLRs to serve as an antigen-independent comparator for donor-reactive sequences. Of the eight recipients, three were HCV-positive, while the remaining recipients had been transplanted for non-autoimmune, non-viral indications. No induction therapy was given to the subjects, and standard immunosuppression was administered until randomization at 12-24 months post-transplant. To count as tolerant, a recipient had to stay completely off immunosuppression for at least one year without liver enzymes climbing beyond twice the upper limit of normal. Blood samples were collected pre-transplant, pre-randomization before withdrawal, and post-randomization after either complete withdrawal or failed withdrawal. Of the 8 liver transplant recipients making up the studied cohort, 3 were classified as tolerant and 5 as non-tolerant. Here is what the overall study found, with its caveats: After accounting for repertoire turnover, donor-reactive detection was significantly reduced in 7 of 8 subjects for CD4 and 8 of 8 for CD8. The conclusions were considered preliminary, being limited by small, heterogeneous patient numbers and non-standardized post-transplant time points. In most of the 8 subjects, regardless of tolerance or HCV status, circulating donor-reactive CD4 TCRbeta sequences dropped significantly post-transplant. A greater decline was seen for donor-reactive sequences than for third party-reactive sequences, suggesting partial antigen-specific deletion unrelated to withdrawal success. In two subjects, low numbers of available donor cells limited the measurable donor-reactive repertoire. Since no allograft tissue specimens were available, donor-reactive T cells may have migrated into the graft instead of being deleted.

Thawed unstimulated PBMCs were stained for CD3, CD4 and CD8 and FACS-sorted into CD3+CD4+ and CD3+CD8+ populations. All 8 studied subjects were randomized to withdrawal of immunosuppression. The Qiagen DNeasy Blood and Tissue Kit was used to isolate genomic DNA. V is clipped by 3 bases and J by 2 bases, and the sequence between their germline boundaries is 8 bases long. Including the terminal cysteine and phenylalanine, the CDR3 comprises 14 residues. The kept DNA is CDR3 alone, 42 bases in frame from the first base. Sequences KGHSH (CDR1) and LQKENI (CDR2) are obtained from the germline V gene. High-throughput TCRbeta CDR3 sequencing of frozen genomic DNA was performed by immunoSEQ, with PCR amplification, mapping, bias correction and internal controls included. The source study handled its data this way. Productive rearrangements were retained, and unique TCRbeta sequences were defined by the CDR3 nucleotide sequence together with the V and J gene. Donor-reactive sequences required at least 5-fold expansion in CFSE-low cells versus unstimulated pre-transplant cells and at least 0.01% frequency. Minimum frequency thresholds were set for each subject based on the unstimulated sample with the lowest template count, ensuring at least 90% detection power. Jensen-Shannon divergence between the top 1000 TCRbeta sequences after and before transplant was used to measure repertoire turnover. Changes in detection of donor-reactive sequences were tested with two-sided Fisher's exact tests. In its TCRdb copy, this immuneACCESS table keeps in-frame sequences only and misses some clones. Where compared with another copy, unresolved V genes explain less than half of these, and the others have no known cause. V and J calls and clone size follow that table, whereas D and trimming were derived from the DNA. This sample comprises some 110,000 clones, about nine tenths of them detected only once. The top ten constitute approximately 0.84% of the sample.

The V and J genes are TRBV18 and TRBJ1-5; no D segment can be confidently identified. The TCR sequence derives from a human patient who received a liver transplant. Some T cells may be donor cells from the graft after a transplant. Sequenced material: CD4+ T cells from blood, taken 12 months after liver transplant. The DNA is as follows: TGTGCCAGCTCACCCCTCGGGGGCAATCAGCCCCAGCATTTT. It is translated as CASSPLGGNQPQHF. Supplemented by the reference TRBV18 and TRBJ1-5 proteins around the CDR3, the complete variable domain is NAGVMQNPRHLVRRRGQEARLRCSPMKGHSHVYWYRQLPEEGLKFMVYLQKENIIDESGMPKERFSAEFPKEGPSILRIQQVVRGDSAAYFCASSPLGGNQPQHFGDGTRLSIL.